This is a list of T cell receptor beta chains from one sample in a study of blood T cell repertoires in COVID-19. The data were produced by immunoSEQ multiplex PCR, yet TCRdb's version contains in-frame clones alone and is incomplete. The top ten clones hold roughly 1.8% of a sample with 400,000 to 550,000 clones, about 90% of them seen once. The specimen was PBMCs or T cells enriched from blood (not recorded which). The source is a woman between 18 and 29 years old with acute COVID-19. Both conserved end residues are part of each CDR3. Fields, in order: CDR3 DNA, CDR3 protein, D gene, CDR3 length, J gene, clone size, V gene. D genes are given only for firm matches. Clone size is not always given. Where it is, it says once, few, many or a class for expanded clones.

TGTGCCAGCAGTCCGACAGGGGCCTACGAGCAGTACTTC	CASSPTGAYEQYF	TRBD1	13	TRBJ2-7	.	TRBV6-2/TRBV6-3
TGTGCTAGTGGTTTGGTAGCGACAGGGGGTCGGAACACTGAAGCTTTCTTT	CASGLVATGGRNTEAFF	TRBD1	17	TRBJ1-1	.	TRBV12-5
TGTGCCAGCAGTTTATCGATCTGGAGGGGGCGCGACTATGGCTACACCTTC	CASSLSIWRGRDYGYTF	TRBD1	17	TRBJ1-2	.	TRBV27
TGCAGCGTTGGGACAGGGGGTGGGAACACTGAAGCTTTCTTT	CSVGTGGGNTEAFF	TRBD1	14	TRBJ1-1	few	TRBV29-1
TGTGCCAGCACCTCAAGGGGGAATGAAAAACTGTTTTTT	CASTSRGNEKLFF	.	13	TRBJ1-4	.	TRBV6-5
TGCGCCAGCAGCCAAGATGCGGTGTTTCCCTACGAGCAGTACTTC	CASSQDAVFPYEQYF	.	15	TRBJ2-7	.	TRBV4-3
TGTGCCAGCAGACCAGTAGGGACAGCCTCTGGAAACACCATATATTTT	CASRPVGTASGNTIYF	TRBD1	16	TRBJ1-3	.	TRBV11-2
TGTGCCAGTAGTATAGGACAGGGCGCCAATCAGCCCCAGCATTTT	CASSIGQGANQPQHF	TRBD1	15	TRBJ1-5	.	TRBV19
TGCGCCAGCAGCTTGGACGGTCTCAATCAGCCCCAGCATTTT	CASSLDGLNQPQHF	.	14	TRBJ1-5	.	TRBV5-1
TGTGCCAGCAGCTTCGGAGGGGCCGACACTGAAGCTTTCTTT	CASSFGGADTEAFF	.	14	TRBJ1-1	few	TRBV16
TGTGCCAGCAGCTTGGACGGAGGGGGCAACTATGGCTACACCTTC	CASSLDGGGNYGYTF	TRBD1	15	TRBJ1-2	.	TRBV7-9
TGTGCCAGCAGCCCACCTTTGGGAGCGGGGGGGCCTAAGTGTTACGAGCAGTACTTC	CASSPPLGAGGPKCYEQYF	TRBD2	19	TRBJ2-7	.	TRBV7-3
TGTGCCAGCAGCTTAGCGACAGGGGGCAGGTCACCCCTCCACTTT	CASSLATGGRSPLHF	TRBD1	15	TRBJ1-6	.	TRBV7-2
TGTGCCAGCAGCGTTCTCGGGAGGGCCTCAGATACGCAGTATTTT	CASSVLGRASDTQYF	TRBD2	15	TRBJ2-3	.	TRBV9
TGTGCCAGCAGTTTAAAGAGGGGAGGGACCGAGCAGTACTTC	CASSLKRGGTEQYF	TRBD2	14	TRBJ2-7	.	TRBV28
TGCGCCAGCAGCCAAGCGAAAGGGGTGGATGGCTACACCTTC	CASSQAKGVDGYTF	.	14	TRBJ1-2	.	TRBV4-1